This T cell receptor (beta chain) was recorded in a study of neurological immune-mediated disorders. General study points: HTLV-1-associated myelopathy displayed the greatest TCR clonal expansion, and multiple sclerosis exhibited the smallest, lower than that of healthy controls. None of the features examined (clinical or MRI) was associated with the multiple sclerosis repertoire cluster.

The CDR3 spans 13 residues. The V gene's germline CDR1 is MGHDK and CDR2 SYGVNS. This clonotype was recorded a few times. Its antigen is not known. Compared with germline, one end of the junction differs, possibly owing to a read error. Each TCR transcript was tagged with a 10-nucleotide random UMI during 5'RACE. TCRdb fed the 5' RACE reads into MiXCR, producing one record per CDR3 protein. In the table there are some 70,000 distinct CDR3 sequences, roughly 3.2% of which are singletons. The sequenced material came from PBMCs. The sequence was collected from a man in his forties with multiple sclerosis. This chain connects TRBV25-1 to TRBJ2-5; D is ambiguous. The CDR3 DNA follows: TGTGCCAGCAGTGACAAGGTCCAAGAGAACCAGTACTTC. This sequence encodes CASSDKVQENQYF.